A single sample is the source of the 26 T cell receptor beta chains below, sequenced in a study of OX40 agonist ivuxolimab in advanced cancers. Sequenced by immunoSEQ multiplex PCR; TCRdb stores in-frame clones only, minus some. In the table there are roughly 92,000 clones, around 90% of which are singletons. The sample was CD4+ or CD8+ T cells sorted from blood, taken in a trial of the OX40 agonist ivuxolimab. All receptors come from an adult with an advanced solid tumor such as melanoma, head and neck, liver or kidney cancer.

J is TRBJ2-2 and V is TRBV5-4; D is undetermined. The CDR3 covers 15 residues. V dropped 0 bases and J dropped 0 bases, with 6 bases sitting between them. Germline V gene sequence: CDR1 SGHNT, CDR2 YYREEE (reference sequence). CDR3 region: CASSLAPPNTGELFF. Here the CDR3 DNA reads TGTGCCAGCAGCTTGGCCCCCCCGAACACCGGGGAGCTGTTTTTT.

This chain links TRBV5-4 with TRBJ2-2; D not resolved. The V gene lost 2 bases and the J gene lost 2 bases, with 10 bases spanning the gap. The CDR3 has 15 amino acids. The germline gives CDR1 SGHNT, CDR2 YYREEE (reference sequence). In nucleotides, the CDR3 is TGTGCCAGCAGCTTAACACAGCCTAACACCGGGGAGCTGTTTTTT. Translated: CASSLTQPNTGELFF.

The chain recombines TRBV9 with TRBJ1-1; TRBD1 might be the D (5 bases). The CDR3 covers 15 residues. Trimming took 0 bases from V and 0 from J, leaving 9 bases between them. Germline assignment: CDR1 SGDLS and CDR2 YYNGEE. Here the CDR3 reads CASSVGTFLNTEAFF. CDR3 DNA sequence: TGTGCCAGCAGCGTAGGGACATTTTTGAACACTGAAGCTTTCTTT.

CDR3 loop: CASSEWGGRLTGANVLTF. The CDR3 DNA sequence: TGTGCCAGCAGTGAATGGGGGGGGCGCCTTACAGGGGCCAACGTCCTGACTTTC. The chain couples TRBV6-1 to TRBJ2-6; the D gene is possibly TRBD2 (7 bases). Germline V gene sequence: CDR1 MNHNS, CDR2 SASEGT. The CDR3 is made up of 18 amino acids. Trimming removed 2 bases from V and 4 bases from J, with 18 bases in between.

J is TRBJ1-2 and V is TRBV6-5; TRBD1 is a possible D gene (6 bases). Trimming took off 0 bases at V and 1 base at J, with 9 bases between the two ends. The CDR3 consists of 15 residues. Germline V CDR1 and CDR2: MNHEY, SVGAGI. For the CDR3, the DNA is TGTGCCAGCAGTTACTCGACAGGCTTTAACTATGGCTACACCTTC. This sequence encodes CASSYSTGFNYGYTF.

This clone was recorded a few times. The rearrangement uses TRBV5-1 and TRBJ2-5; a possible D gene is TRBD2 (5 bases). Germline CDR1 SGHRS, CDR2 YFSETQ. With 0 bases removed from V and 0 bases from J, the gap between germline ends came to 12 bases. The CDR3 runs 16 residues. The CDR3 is CASSLGGWRDQETQYF. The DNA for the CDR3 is TGCGCCAGCAGCTTGGGGGGTTGGCGGGACCAAGAGACCCAGTACTTC.

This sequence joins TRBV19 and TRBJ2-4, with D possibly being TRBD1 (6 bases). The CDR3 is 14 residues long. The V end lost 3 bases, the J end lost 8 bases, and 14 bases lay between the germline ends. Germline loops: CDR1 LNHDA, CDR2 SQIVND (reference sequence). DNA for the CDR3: TGTGCCAGTAGTATTCGACCTCAGGGGTACATTCAGTACTTC. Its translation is CASSIRPQGYIQYF.

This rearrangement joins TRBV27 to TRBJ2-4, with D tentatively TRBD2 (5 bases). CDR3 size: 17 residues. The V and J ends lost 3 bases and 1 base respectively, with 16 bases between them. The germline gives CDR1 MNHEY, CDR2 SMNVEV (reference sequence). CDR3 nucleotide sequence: TGTGCCAGCAGTTTGTTTATCGGCGGGCCCGCCAAAAACATTCAGTACTTC. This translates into CASSLFIGGPAKNIQYF.

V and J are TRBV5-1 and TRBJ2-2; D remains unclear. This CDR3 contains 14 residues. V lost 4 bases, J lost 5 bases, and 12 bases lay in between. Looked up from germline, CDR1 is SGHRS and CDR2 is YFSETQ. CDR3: CASSGDGYTGELFF. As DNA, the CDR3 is TGCGCCAGCAGCGGGGATGGGTATACCGGGGAGCTGTTTTTT.

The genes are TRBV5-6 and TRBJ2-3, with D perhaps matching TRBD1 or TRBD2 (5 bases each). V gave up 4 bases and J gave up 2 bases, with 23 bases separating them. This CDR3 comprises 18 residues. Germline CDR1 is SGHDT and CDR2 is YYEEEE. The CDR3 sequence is CASSLLWKRDRDTDTQYF. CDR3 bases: TGTGCCAGCAGCCTTCTCTGGAAACGGGACCGGGACACAGATACGCAGTATTTT.

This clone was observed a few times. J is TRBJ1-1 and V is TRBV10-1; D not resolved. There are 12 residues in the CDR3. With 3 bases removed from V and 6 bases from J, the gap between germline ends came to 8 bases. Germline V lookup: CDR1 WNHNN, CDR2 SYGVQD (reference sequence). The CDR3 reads CASSEGSSEAFF. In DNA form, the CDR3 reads TGCGCCAGCAGTGAAGGAAGTTCTGAAGCTTTCTTT.

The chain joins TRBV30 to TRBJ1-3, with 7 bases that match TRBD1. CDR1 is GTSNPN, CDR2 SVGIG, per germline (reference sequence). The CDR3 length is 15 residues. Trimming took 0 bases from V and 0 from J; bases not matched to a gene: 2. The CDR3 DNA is TGTGCCTGGAGTGTGGGGACAGACTCTGGAAACACCATATATTTT. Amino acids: CAWSVGTDSGNTIYF.

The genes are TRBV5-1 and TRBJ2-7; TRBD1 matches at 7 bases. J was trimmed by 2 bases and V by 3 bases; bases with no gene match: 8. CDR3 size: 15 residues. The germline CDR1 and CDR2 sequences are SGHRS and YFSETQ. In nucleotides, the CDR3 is TGCGCCAGCAGCTCTCAGGGGGTCGGGCCCTACGAGCAGTACTTC. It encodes CASSSQGVGPYEQYF.

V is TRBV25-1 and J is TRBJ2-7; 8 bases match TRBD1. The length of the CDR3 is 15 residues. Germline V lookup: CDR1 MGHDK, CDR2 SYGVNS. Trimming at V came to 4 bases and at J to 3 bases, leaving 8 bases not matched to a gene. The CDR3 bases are TGTGCCAGCAGTGCACTTGGACAGGGACACTACGAGCAGTACTTC. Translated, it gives CASSALGQGHYEQYF.

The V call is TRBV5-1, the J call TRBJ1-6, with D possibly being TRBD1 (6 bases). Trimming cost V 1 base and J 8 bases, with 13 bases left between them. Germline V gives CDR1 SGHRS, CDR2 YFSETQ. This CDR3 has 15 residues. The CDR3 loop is CASSLTGKFDSPLHF. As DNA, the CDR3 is TGCGCCAGCAGCTTGACAGGGAAGTTTGATTCACCCCTCCACTTT.

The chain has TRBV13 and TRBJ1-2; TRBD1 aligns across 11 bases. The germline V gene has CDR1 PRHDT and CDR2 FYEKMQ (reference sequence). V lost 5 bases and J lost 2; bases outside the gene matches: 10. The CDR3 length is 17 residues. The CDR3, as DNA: TGTGCCAGCAGCGCAGCCGGGACAGGGGGGCGCAACTATGGCTACACCTTC. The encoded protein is CASSAAGTGGRNYGYTF.

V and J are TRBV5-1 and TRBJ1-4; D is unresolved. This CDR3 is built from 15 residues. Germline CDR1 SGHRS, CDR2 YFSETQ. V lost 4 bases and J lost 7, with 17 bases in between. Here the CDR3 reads CASSPEDGSPEKLFF. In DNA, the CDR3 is TGCGCCAGCAGCCCAGAAGACGGGAGCCCTGAAAAACTGTTTTTT.

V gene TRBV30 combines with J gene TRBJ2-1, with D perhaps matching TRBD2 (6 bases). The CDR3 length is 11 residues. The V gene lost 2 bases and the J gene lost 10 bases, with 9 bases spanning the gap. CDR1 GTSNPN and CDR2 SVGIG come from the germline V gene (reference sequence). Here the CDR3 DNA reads TGTGCCTGGAGTACTAGCCGGGAGCAGTTCTTC. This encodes CAWSTSREQFF.

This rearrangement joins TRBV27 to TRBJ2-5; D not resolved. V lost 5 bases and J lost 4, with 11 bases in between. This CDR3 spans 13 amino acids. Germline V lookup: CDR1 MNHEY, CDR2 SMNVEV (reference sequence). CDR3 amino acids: CASSPIDRETQYF. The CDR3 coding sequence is TGTGCCAGCAGTCCAATCGACCGAGAGACCCAGTACTTC.

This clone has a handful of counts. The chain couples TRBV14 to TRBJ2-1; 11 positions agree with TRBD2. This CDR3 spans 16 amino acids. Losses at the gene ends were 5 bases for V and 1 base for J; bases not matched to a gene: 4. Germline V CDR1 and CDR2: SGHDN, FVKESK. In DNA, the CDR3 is TGTGCCAGCAGCAGACTAGCGGGACGTTCCTACAATGAGCAGTTCTTC. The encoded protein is CASSRLAGRSYNEQFF.

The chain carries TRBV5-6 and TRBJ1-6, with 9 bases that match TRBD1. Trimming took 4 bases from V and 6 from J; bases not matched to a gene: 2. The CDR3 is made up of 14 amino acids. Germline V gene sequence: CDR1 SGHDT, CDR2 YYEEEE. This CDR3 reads CASSVTGGNSPLHF. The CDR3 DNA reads TGTGCCAGCAGCGTGACAGGGGGTAATTCACCCCTCCACTTT.

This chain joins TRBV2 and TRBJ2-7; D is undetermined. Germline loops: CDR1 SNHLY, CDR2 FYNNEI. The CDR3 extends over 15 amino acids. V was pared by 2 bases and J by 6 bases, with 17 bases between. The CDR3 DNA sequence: TGTGCCAGCAGTGAAACGACCCTTAAACGGTTCGAGCAGTACTTC. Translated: CASSETTLKRFEQYF.

As DNA, the CDR3 is TGTGCCAGCAGCCCCAGGCGGATACCCTACGAGCAGTACTTC. This codes for CASSPRRIPYEQYF. This chain joins TRBV27 and TRBJ2-7; D call uncertain. CDR3 length: 14 residues. Trimming shortened V by 6 bases and J by 2 bases, and 14 bases separated the two germline ends. The V gene's germline CDR1 is MNHEY and CDR2 SMNVEV (reference sequence).

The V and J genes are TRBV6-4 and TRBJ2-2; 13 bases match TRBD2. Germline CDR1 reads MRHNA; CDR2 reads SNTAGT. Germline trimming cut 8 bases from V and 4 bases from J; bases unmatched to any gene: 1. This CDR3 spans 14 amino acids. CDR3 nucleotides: TGTGCCAGCCGGACTAGCGGGAGCACCGGGGAGCTGTTTTTT. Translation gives CASRTSGSTGELFF.

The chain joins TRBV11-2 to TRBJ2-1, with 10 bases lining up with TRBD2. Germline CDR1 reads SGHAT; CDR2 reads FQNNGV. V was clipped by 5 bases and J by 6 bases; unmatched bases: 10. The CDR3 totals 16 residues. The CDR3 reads CASSPNLAGVGNEQFF. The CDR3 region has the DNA TGTGCCAGCAGCCCCAACCTAGCGGGAGTGGGCAATGAGCAGTTCTTC.

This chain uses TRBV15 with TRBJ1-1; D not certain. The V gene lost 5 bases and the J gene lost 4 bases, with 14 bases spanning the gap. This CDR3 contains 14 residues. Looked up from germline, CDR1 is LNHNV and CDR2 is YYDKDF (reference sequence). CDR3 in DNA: TGTGCCACCAGCGAAATAAATAGGGTCACTGAAGCTTTCTTT. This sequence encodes CATSEINRVTEAFF.